The sequence of this T cell receptor (beta chain) was determined in a study of PD-1 blockade in classical Hodgkin lymphoma (dated by TCRdb to the early 2020s). About the study as a whole: A peripheral blood immune signature of response to PD-1 blockade in classical Hodgkin lymphoma was defined using TCR beta sequencing and CyTOF. Overall study results and their limits: The study was limited to a single clinical trial cohort, and causes of repertoire differences, possibly disease activity or prior therapy, remained undefined. Baseline TCR diversity was reported as lower in newly diagnosed patients than in healthy donors, and lower still in relapsed/refractory patients.

V loses 1 base at its end and J loses 3 bases; junction bases beyond the gene matches: 6. Taken from cysteine to phenylalanine, the CDR3 has 15 residues. The entry retains the CDR3 DNA only, 45 bases that are in frame from base 1. From a lookup of the germline V gene, CDR1 and CDR2 are SGHTA and FQGNSA. As concerns this clone: The antigen it binds to is not known. The record has no base qualities; no much larger clone is one base away.

Taken with the paper, the label for time point translates to: newly diagnosed, previously untreated cHL patient sample. Magnetic negative selection with a Miltenyi CD4+ T cell isolation kit was used to purify CD4+ T cells from thawed PBMCs. As a comparison group for the relapsed/refractory trial patients, PBMCs from patients with newly diagnosed, previously untreated classical Hodgkin lymphoma were sequenced. Peripheral blood was collected in 8 mL Vacutainer Cell Preparation Tubes, from which PBMCs were isolated by centrifugation and then cryopreserved. Purified CD4+ and CD8+ fractions were prepared only for cases where an additional PBMC sample was available. On LS columns in a quadroMACS separator, the magnetically labelled cells were depleted, and the flow-through was collected as the purified fraction. Genomic DNA was extracted with the Qiagen DNeasy kit from unsorted PBMCs and from negatively selected CD4+ and CD8+ fractions. Using primers that anneal to V and J segments, immunoSEQ multiplex PCR amplified the TCR beta CDR3 regions. A synthetic immune receptor repertoire was used to minimize amplification bias, and any remaining bias was removed computationally after sequencing. Processing in the source paper ran as follows. Custom Python scripts were used to quantify repertoire diversity as the Shannon entropy index. The unsorted, CD4+ and CD8+ repertoires were each analyzed separately, with the exception of combined analyses, where CD4+ and CD8+ sequences were merged in silico. The table was pulled from immuneACCESS by TCRdb, which kept in-frame rearrangements only. Such tables lose some clones; where checked, under half of the loss comes from unresolved V genes, and the rest has no known cause. D and trimming come from the DNA, and the V and J calls and clone size come from that table. This sample gives around 20,000 clones in total; about 83% of them show up just once. Together, the top ten hold 1% to 1.5% of the sample.

The specimen was CD4+ T cells from blood. The V and J genes are TRBV7-2 and TRBJ2-7, and 7 junction bases match TRBD2. The sequence derives from a human donor with classical Hodgkin lymphoma. The DNA reads TGTGCCAGCAGCTTAGAATTGGGCGGGAGCTACGAGCAGTACTTC. The resulting protein is CASSLELGGSYEQYF.